This paragraph covers one TCR beta chain sequence. Its antigen is unidentified. Primers included in the PCR were 60 Vbeta and 13 Jbeta primers. Some clones are missing from TCRdb's copy, which holds only in-frame ones; the method was immunoSEQ multiplex PCR. Its table records 96,000 or so clones. The data belong to a study of cytomegalovirus exposure and HLA in healthy donors. Study-level results: Earlier results showed most TCR beta V segments being productive about 90% or about 30% of the time.

This CDR3 is built from 16 residues. V was clipped by 5 bases and J by 5 bases; unmatched bases: 12. Germline V gene data show CDR1 as SSHAT and CDR2 as FNYEAQ (reference sequence). This sequence originates from a girl between 10 and 17 years old in good health and CMV-seropositive. J is TRBJ2-7 and V is TRBV7-7, with 10 nucleotides matching TRBD2. Sequenced: PBMCs. The CDR3 DNA follows: TGTGCCAGCAGCCCCACCGGGACTAGCGTACCTAACGAGCAGTACTTC. The encoded protein is CASSPTGTSVPNEQYF.